The present TCR beta chain was sequenced within a study of T cell changes during pregnancy in multiple sclerosis. The table lists this clone with a count of one. Here immunoSEQ multiplex PCR was the method, and the copy in TCRdb shows in-frame clones only, minus some. Of about 35,000 clones in the sample, 90% to 95% were seen once. CDR3 size: 17 residues. Looked up from germline, CDR1 is SGHTA and CDR2 is FQGNSA. The junction had 7 bases not matched to a gene; V was cut back by 5 bases and J by 4 bases. The input for sequencing was CD4+ T cells from peripheral blood mononuclear cells, taken in the second trimester of pregnancy. The rearrangement joins TRBV7-2 to TRBJ2-5; TRBD2 matches at 16 bases. This sequence was found in a female donor with multiple sclerosis, enrolled in a pregnancy study. The CDR3 loop is CASSRSGTSGGAETQYF. The CDR3 DNA is TGTGCCAGCAGCCGTAGTGGGACTAGCGGGGGGGCAGAGACCCAGTACTTC.